Shown below are 17 T cell receptor beta chains from a single sample sequenced in a study of blood T cell repertoires in COVID-19. Sequenced by immunoSEQ multiplex PCR; TCRdb stores in-frame clones only, minus some. The sample shows some 170,000 clones, 81% of them seen only once. The sequencing sample was made of peripheral blood. These TCRs come from a middle-aged woman with COVID-19, enrolled during active disease.

The chain has TRBV10-2 and TRBJ2-4; 8 bases agree with TRBD2. The germline V gene has CDR1 WSHSY and CDR2 SAAADI. The V and J ends lost 6 bases and 1 base, in that order; junction bases with no gene match: 14. The CDR3 is 18 residues long. This CDR3 is CASREPSREGGAKNIQYF. DNA of the CDR3: TGCGCCAGCAGGGAGCCCTCACGGGAGGGTGGGGCCAAAAACATTCAGTACTTC.

The chain uses TRBV6-5 and TRBJ2-2; D is possibly TRBD2 (5 bases). CDR3 length: 15 amino acids. The V gene lost 6 bases and the J gene lost 8 bases, with 19 bases spanning the gap. CDR1 is MNHEY, CDR2 SVGAGI, per germline. CDR3 sequence: CASRSPILGGGELFF. The CDR3 region has the DNA TGTGCCAGCAGGTCTCCGATTTTAGGAGGTGGGGAGCTGTTTTTT.

This clone was seen more than once but under ten times. The DNA of the CDR3 is TGTGCCAGCAGTTTCAACCAGCGACTAGCGGGGATCACCGGGGAGCTGTTTTTT. Amino acid sequence: CASSFNQRLAGITGELFF. The chain uses TRBV27 and TRBJ2-2, with 11 bases matching TRBD2. This CDR3 comprises 18 residues. Looked up from germline, CDR1 is MNHEY and CDR2 is SMNVEV (reference sequence). V was clipped by 3 bases and J by 4 bases; unmatched bases: 10.

V is TRBV6-4 and J is TRBJ2-7; D unresolved. The V end lost 0 bases, the J end lost 2 bases, and 11 bases lay between the germline ends. Germline V CDR1 and CDR2: MRHNA, SNTAGT. There are 15 residues in the CDR3. The CDR3 coding sequence is TGTGCCAGCAGTGACTCGACTTACGTCACCTACGAGCAGTACGTC. The encoded protein is CASSDSTYVTYEQYV.

This chain uses TRBV11-3 with TRBJ2-3; possibly TRBD2 for D (6 bases). Germline loops: CDR1 SGHNT, CDR2 YENEEA. V was pared by 0 bases and J by 3 bases, with 7 bases between. CDR3 length: 14 amino acids. CDR3 sequence reads: CASSLDGGTDTQYF. The CDR3 region has the DNA TGTGCCAGCAGCTTAGATGGGGGGACAGATACGCAGTATTTT.

The count of this clone is one. The chain is built from TRBV5-6 and TRBJ2-7; tentative D call: TRBD1 (6 bases). The CDR3 loop spans 14 amino acids. Trimming left V 2 bases short and J 3 bases short, with 12 bases between. The V gene's germline CDR1 is SGHDT and CDR2 YYEEEE. In DNA form, the CDR3 reads TGTGCCAGCAGCTTCCGACAGGTCAGCTACGAGCAGTACTTC. This gives the protein CASSFRQVSYEQYF.

The CDR3 DNA reads TGTGCCAGTAGTCTTTCCCTTTCCTACTATGGCTACACCTTC. It is translated as CASSLSLSYYGYTF. This chain links TRBV19 with TRBJ1-2; no clear D. Trimming stripped 5 bases from V and 3 bases from J, with 13 bases between. The CDR3 has 14 amino acids. Germline CDR1 LNHDA, CDR2 SQIVND (reference sequence).

This clone was detected ten times or more. This sequence joins TRBV7-9 and TRBJ2-2, with D hard to call. The germline CDR1 and CDR2 sequences are SEHNR and FQNEAQ (reference sequence). Trimming cost V 7 bases and J 5 bases, with 8 bases left between them. The CDR3 has 12 residues. Written as DNA, the CDR3 is TGTGCCAGCACCGTTACAACCGGGGAGCTGTTTTTT. It translates to CASTVTTGELFF.

The gene calls are TRBV5-1 and TRBJ2-1; 10 nucleotides align to TRBD2. V dropped 5 bases and J dropped 6; count of bases not matched to a gene: 5. The CDR3 is 14 amino acids. Germline CDR1 reads SGHRS; CDR2 reads YFSETQ. The CDR3 protein is CASSLAGVLNEQFF. The CDR3 DNA follows: TGCGCCAGCAGTCTAGCGGGAGTGCTCAATGAGCAGTTCTTC.

The chain is built from TRBV19 and TRBJ2-3; TRBD1 agrees at 7 bases. This CDR3 contains 15 residues. Germline-derived CDR1 and CDR2 are LNHDA and SQIVND (reference sequence). Losses at the gene ends were 6 bases for V and 1 base for J; bases not matched to a gene: 7. The CDR3 DNA reads TGTGCCAGTAGACGGACAGGCTCGGGCACAGATACGCAGTATTTT. It codes for CASRRTGSGTDTQYF.

This clone was counted once. V is TRBV2 and J is TRBJ2-7; D not certain. Germline V gene sequence: CDR1 SNHLY, CDR2 FYNNEI. This CDR3 contains 12 residues. Trimming left V 5 bases short and J 4 bases short, with 9 bases between. CDR3 in amino acids: CASSRARYEQYF. The CDR3 DNA reads as TGTGCCAGCAGTCGAGCGAGATACGAGCAGTACTTC.

This clone was seen only a few times. The chain uses TRBV5-6 and TRBJ2-3, with 7 bases aligning to TRBD2. The V and J ends lost 2 bases and 0 bases, in that order; junction bases with no gene match: 12. CDR3 length equals 18 residues. Germline V gives CDR1 SGHDT, CDR2 YYEEEE. The CDR3 is CASSLRIMLADSTDTQYF. The CDR3 DNA follows: TGTGCCAGCAGCTTACGTATTATGCTAGCGGATAGCACAGATACGCAGTATTTT.

The chain has TRBV11-2 and TRBJ2-5; tentative D call: TRBD2 (5 bases). The V gene lost 2 bases and the J gene lost 2 bases, with 15 bases spanning the gap. The CDR3 extends over 16 amino acids. CDR1 SGHAT and CDR2 FQNNGV come from the germline V gene. CDR3 nucleotides: TGTGCCAGCAGCTTATCTTCCTGGGGAGAACAAGAGACCCAGTACTTC. Its translation: CASSLSSWGEQETQYF.

The chain links TRBV6-5 to TRBJ2-7; 8 bases match TRBD1. The CDR3 runs 13 residues. V lost 5 bases and J lost 5; bases outside the gene matches: 5. The germline V gene encodes CDR1 MNHEY and CDR2 SVGAGI. CDR3 sequence (DNA): TGTGCCAGCAGTAAGACAGGGGCGGACGAGCAGTACGTC. Its protein is CASSKTGADEQYV.

The rearrangement uses TRBV18 and TRBJ2-1; unclear D gene. CDR3 length: 13 residues. Trimming stripped 0 bases from V and 4 bases from J, with 4 bases between. Looked up from germline, CDR1 is KGHSH and CDR2 is LQKENI. This CDR3 is CASSPPSYNEQFF. CDR3 sequence (DNA): TGTGCCAGCTCACCACCGTCTTACAATGAGCAGTTCTTC. The full variable domain, its missing parts supplied by reference TRBV18 and TRBJ2-1, is NAGVMQNPRHLVRRRGQEARLRCSPMKGHSHVYWYRQLPEEGLKFMVYLQKENIIDESGMPKERFSAEFPKEGPSILRIQQVVRGDSAAYFCASSPPSYNEQFFGPGTRLTVL.

V and J are TRBV4-1 and TRBJ2-3; D unclear. Germline CDR1 and CDR2: MGHRA and YSYEKL. V lost 0 bases to trimming and J lost 1 base, with 11 bases between them. This CDR3 has 16 amino acids. The CDR3 region is CASSQENSIGTDTQYF. For the CDR3, the DNA is TGCGCCAGCAGCCAAGAGAACTCAATCGGCACAGATACGCAGTATTTT.

The rearrangement links TRBV19 to TRBJ1-4; the D is unclear. Trimming shortened V by 3 bases and J by 3 bases, and 8 bases separated the two germline ends. Germline values: CDR1 LNHDA, CDR2 SQIVND (reference sequence). The CDR3 has 14 residues. The CDR3 here is CASSIGVANEKLFF. In nucleotides, the CDR3 is TGTGCCAGTAGTATTGGAGTAGCTAATGAAAAACTGTTTTTT.